Listed below are T cell receptor beta chains from one sample, sequenced in a study of prognosis after radiotherapy for stage I lung cancer. Using its own MiXCR run on the multiplex PCR reads, TCRdb lists one record per CDR3 protein. This sample yields fewer than 15,000 distinct CDR3 sequences, of which approximately 40% are seen a single time; around 40% belongs to the top ten. Sequencing was performed on PBMCs, taken before or after stereotactic body radiation therapy (not recorded which). These receptors all stem from a donor over 45 with non-small cell lung cancer. Each CDR3 is given with its conserved first and last residue. A D gene is named only where the DNA matches it firmly. Clone sizes are given selectively: once, few, many, or a class where the clone is expanded.

cdr3_aa,cdr3_nt,clone_size,j_call,d_call,v_call
CASSQVLMAGGEQETQYF,TGTGCCAGCAGCCAAGTACTTATGGCAGGGGGCGAGCAAGAGACCCAGTACTTC,many,TRBJ2-5,TRBD1,TRBV3-1
CASSSATGRVTEAFF,TGTGCCAGCAGTTCCGCGACTGGGAGGGTTACTGAAGCTTTCTTT,many,TRBJ1-1,NA,TRBV28
CAMFDGGYTDTQYF,TGTGCCATGTTCGACGGTGGATATACAGATACGCAGTATTTT,NA,TRBJ2-3,NA,TRBV2
CASSLMTATNTGELFF,TGTGCTAGCAGCCTTATGACAGCAACGAACACCGGGGAGCTGTTTTTT,NA,TRBJ2-2,NA,TRBV7-2
CASSQELGASEAFF,TGTGCCAGCAGCCAAGAGTTGGGGGCGAGTGAAGCTTTCTTT,many,TRBJ1-1,NA,TRBV4-2
CASSGQGGNEQFF,TGTGCCAGCAGTGGGCAGGGTGGGAATGAGCAGTTCTTC,NA,TRBJ2-1,NA,TRBV6-4
CASSLQGSIYGYTF,TGTGCCAGCAGTTTACAGGGGAGTATCTATGGCTACACCTTC,NA,TRBJ1-2,NA,TRBV28
CATSHRRYNEQFF,TGTGCCACCTCCCACCGCCGATACAATGAGCAGTTCTTC,many,TRBJ2-1,NA,TRBV15
CASRTAQGNYGYTF,TGTGCCAGTAGGACGGCACAGGGTAACTATGGCTACACCTTC,medium-sized,TRBJ1-2,NA,TRBV19
CASSGKREGLDEQYF,TGTGCCAGCAGTGGAAAGCGGGAGGGCCTAGACGAGCAGTACTTC,NA,TRBJ2-7,TRBD2,TRBV6-1
CASSILEGLPSTYTQYF,TGTGCCAGCAGTATACTTGAGGGACTTCCTAGCACATATACGCAGTATTTT,NA,TRBJ2-3,NA,TRBV28
CASSFRGTGELFF,TGTGCCAGCAGTTTTCGGGGGACCGGGGAGCTGTTTTTT,NA,TRBJ2-2,NA,TRBV2
CASSPPSKQGETQYF,TGTGCCAGCTCACCACCGAGTAAACAGGGAGAGACCCAGTACTTC,many,TRBJ2-5,NA,TRBV18
CASSFLIGFQETQYF,TGTGCCAGCAGCTTCCTGATCGGCTTCCAAGAGACCCAGTACTTC,NA,TRBJ2-5,NA,TRBV7-9
CASSFALAGGPWGSYEQYF,TGTGCCAGCAGTTTTGCTCTAGCGGGAGGGCCTTGGGGCTCCTACGAGCAGTACTTC,many,TRBJ2-7,TRBD2,TRBV27
CASSEQQIQETQYF,TGTGCCAGCAGTGAGCAGCAGATCCAAGAGACCCAGTACTTC,many,TRBJ2-5,NA,TRBV2
CASSFSGRGGNEQFF,TGCGCCAGCAGCTTTAGCGGGAGAGGGGGTAATGAGCAGTTCTTC,many,TRBJ2-1,TRBD2,TRBV5-1
CASSFDLEGDSALPSYEQYF,TGTGCCAGCAGTTTCGACTTAGAGGGAGATTCCGCCCTTCCGTCCTACGAGCAGTACTTC,NA,TRBJ2-7,NA,TRBV27
CASSYYRGSRVYGYTF,TGTGCCAGCAGTTATTACAGAGGGAGTAGGGTTTATGGCTACACCTTC,NA,TRBJ1-2,NA,TRBV6-5
CASSLVGTMETQYF,TGTGCCAGCAGCTTAGTCGGGACCATGGAGACCCAGTACTTC,NA,TRBJ2-5,NA,TRBV11-2
CASSRRMGNEKLFF,TGTGCCAGCAGTCGGCGGATGGGAAATGAAAAACTGTTTTTT,NA,TRBJ1-4,NA,TRBV28
CASSPYRDYEQYF,TGTGCCAGCAGTCCTTACCGGGACTACGAGCAGTACTTC,medium-sized,TRBJ2-7,NA,TRBV6-1
CASSLVGPGLYEQYF,TGTGCCAGCAGTTTAGTTGGTCCAGGGTTATACGAGCAGTACTTC,few,TRBJ2-7,NA,TRBV12-3/TRBV12-4
CASSLGQHITYEQYF,TGCGCCAGCAGCTTGGGTCAACACATAACCTACGAGCAGTACTTC,NA,TRBJ2-7,NA,TRBV5-1
CASSSLDRQFDGYTF,TGTGCCAGCAGCTCACTGGACAGGCAGTTCGATGGCTACACCTTC,many,TRBJ1-2,TRBD1,TRBV7-9
CASSASYNEQFF,TGTGCCAGCAGCGCTTCCTACAATGAGCAGTTCTTC,NA,TRBJ2-1,NA,TRBV2
CASSPRTGPNEQYF,TGTGCCAGCTCACCACGGACAGGGCCGAACGAGCAGTACTTC,many,TRBJ2-7,TRBD1,TRBV18
CASRYYGTSGGTTDTQYF,TGTGCCAGCAGATACTACGGGACTAGCGGGGGGACGACAGATACGCAGTATTTT,NA,TRBJ2-3,TRBD2,TRBV6-2/TRBV6-3
CASSRHPLFGYTF,TGTGCCAGCAGCAGACACCCCCTATTTGGCTACACCTTC,NA,TRBJ1-2,NA,TRBV6-2/TRBV6-3
CASSHGGGLQEEKTQYF,TGTGCCAGCAGCCATGGCGGGGGACTCCAGGAGGAAAAGACCCAGTACTTT,NA,TRBJ2-5,TRBD2,TRBV7-9
CASSAGGNLGQYF,TGTGCCAGCTCAGCGGGGGGGAATTTGGGGCAGTACTTC,many,TRBJ2-7,TRBD2,TRBV18
CASSLEGGLIEAFF,TGTGCCAGCAGCTTAGAGGGAGGGTTGATTGAAGCTTTCTTT,NA,TRBJ1-1,NA,TRBV7-9
CASSLTDYEQYF,TGTGCCAGCAGCTTAACAGATTACGAGCAGTACTTC,NA,TRBJ2-7,NA,TRBV11-2
CVSSLGGTVVNTEAFF,TGTGTCAGCAGCTTAGGCGGGACCGTAGTGAACACTGAAGCTTTCTTT,NA,TRBJ1-1,NA,TRBV7-2
CASSPPLSAVGETQYF,TGTGCCAGCAGCCCTCCCCTATCGGCGGTCGGGGAGACTCAGTACTTC,NA,TRBJ2-5,NA,TRBV7-8
CASSQDWGGVTEAFF,TGCGCCAGCAGCCAAGATTGGGGTGGTGTCACTGAAGCTTTCTTT,many,TRBJ1-1,NA,TRBV4-1
CASSQTGQGTGELFF,TGTGCCAGCAGTCAAACGGGACAGGGCACCGGGGAGCTGTTTTTT,NA,TRBJ2-2,TRBD1,TRBV6-1
CAWRPGGGGDTQYF,TGTGCCTGGAGACCAGGGGGCGGAGGAGATACGCAGTATTTT,NA,TRBJ2-3,TRBD1,TRBV30
CASSSAAYNEQFF,TGTGCCAGCAGCTCTGCAGCCTACAATGAGCAGTTCTTC,NA,TRBJ2-1,NA,TRBV12-3/TRBV12-4
CASSIAGTTYNEQFF,TGTGCCAGCAGTATAGCGGGAACGACCTACAATGAGCAGTTCTTC,NA,TRBJ2-1,TRBD2,TRBV6-1
CASSFFSSTDTQYF,TGTGCCAGCAGTTTCTTCTCTAGCACAGATACGCAGTATTTT,NA,TRBJ2-3,NA,TRBV6-2/TRBV6-3
CASSTSLAGGTDTQYF,TGTGCCAGCAGCACCTCCTTAGCGGGGGGCACAGATACGCAGTACTTT,NA,TRBJ2-3,TRBD2,TRBV11-2
CSARVGGRCPGRPQHF,TGCAGTGCTAGAGTAGGTGGAAGGTGTCCTGGGCGGCCCCAGCATTTT,NA,TRBJ1-5,NA,TRBV20-1
CSALASGRRAHEQFF,TGCAGTGCTCTCGCTAGCGGTCGGAGGGCCCATGAGCAGTTCTTC,NA,TRBJ2-1,TRBD2,TRBV20-1
CASSFGAGLTDTQYF,TGTGCCAGCAGCTTCGGGGCAGGGTTGACAGATACGCAGTATTTT,NA,TRBJ2-3,NA,TRBV7-8
CASSSDREDQPQHF,TGTGCCAGCAGTTCCGACAGGGAGGATCAACCCCAGCATTTT,NA,TRBJ1-5,TRBD1,TRBV6-5
CASSEALTRGQIGGYTF,TGTGCCAGCAGTGAAGCGCTTACGCGGGGTCAGATAGGCGGCTACACCTTC,NA,TRBJ1-2,NA,TRBV6-1
CASSLGLDLSTDTQYF,TGTGCCAGCAGCTTAGGTTTGGATCTCAGCACAGATACGCAGTATTTT,many,TRBJ2-3,NA,TRBV7-9
CASSPTGTGRVEQYF,TGTGCCAGCAGTCCTACCGGGACAGGACGTGTAGAGCAGTACTTC,NA,TRBJ2-7,TRBD1,TRBV6-2/TRBV6-3
CASSLALGLNEKLFF,TGTGCCAGCAGCTTGGCGTTGGGTCTTAATGAAAAACTGTTTTTT,NA,TRBJ1-4,NA,TRBV5-6
CSARHDRSSGAFF,TGCAGTGCTAGACACGACCGTAGTTCGGGAGCTTTCTTT,NA,TRBJ1-1,NA,TRBV20-1
CSARVLSEDSPLHF,TGCAGTGCTAGAGTTTTGTCAGAGGATTCACCCCTCCACTTT,many,TRBJ1-6,NA,TRBV20-1